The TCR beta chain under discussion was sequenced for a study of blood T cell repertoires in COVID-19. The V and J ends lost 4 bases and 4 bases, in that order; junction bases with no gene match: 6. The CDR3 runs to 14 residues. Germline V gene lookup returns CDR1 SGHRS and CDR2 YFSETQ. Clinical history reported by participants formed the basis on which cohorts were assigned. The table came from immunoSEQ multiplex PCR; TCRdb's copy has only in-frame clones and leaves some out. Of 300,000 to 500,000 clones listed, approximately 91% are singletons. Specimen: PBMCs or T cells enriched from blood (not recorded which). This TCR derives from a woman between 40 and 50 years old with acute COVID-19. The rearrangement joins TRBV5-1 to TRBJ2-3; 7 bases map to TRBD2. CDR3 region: CASSATSSADTQYF. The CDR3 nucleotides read TGCGCCAGCAGCGCGACTAGCTCGGCAGATACGCAGTATTTT.